A single sample is the source of the 6 T cell receptor beta chains below, sequenced in a study of T cells in localized non-small cell lung cancer. Some clones are missing from TCRdb's copy, which holds only in-frame ones; the method was immunoSEQ multiplex PCR. The data show around 6,000 clones, roughly 90% seen once. Sequenced here: peripheral blood, sampled before any cancer treatment. These receptors all stem from a male donor aged 60 or over with stage I lung adenocarcinoma.

This clone was observed once. V is TRBV7-2 and J is TRBJ2-7; 10 nucleotides agree with TRBD2. This CDR3 has 15 residues. Germline CDR1 is SGHTA and CDR2 is FQGNSA. Trimming took 5 bases from V and 1 from J; bases not matched to a gene: 5. The CDR3 DNA reads TGTGCCAGCAGCCCCGCTAGCGGGAGTTCCTACGAGCAGTACTTC. Residues: CASSPASGSSYEQYF.

V usage is TRBV2 and J usage is TRBJ2-5; D possibly matches TRBD1 or TRBD2 (5 bases each). Germline values: CDR1 SNHLY, CDR2 FYNNEI. Trimming took off 3 bases at V and 1 base at J, with 12 bases between the two ends. The CDR3 totals 15 residues. Written as DNA, the CDR3 is TGTGCCAGCAGTGATCTGGGACGTTCCCAAGAGACCCAGTACTTC. Translating it yields CASSDLGRSQETQYF.

The chain has TRBV6-5 and TRBJ1-4; D not resolved. This CDR3 is built from 14 residues. V lost 7 bases to trimming and J lost 5 bases, with 14 bases between them. CDR1 is MNHEY and CDR2 is SVGAGI in the germline V gene. The CDR3 is CASTHTSGNEKLFF. The CDR3 DNA reads as TGTGCCAGCACCCATACATCGGGGAATGAAAAACTGTTTTTT.

V and J are TRBV5-1 and TRBJ2-7; 10 bases agree with TRBD1. J gave up 4 bases and V 4 bases, and 5 bases lay outside the gene matches. Germline values: CDR1 SGHRS, CDR2 YFSETQ. The CDR3 length is 14 residues. The CDR3 coding sequence is TGCGCCAGCAGCCCCGGACAGGGGGTTTACGAGCAGTACTTC. Translating gives CASSPGQGVYEQYF.

The chain recombines TRBV11-2 with TRBJ2-3; D possibly matches TRBD1 or TRBD2 (6 bases each). Germline V gives CDR1 SGHAT, CDR2 FQNNGV. This CDR3 has 14 residues. V lost 2 bases to trimming and J lost 6 bases, with 12 bases between them. For the CDR3, the DNA is TGTGCCAGCAGCTTAATGGGGGCGGGGGATACGCAGTATTTT. Its protein product is CASSLMGAGDTQYF. Filled out from reference TRBV11-2 and TRBJ2-3, the complete variable domain reads EAGVAQSPRYKIIEKRQSVAFWCNPISGHATLYWYQQILGQGPKLLIQFQNNGVVDDSQLPKDRFSAERLKGVDSTLKIQPAKLEDSAVYLCASSLMGAGDTQYFGPGTRLTVL.

The chain carries TRBV5-1 and TRBJ2-1; weak D call: TRBD1 (6 bases). This CDR3 comprises 14 residues. The V and J ends lost 4 bases and 9 bases respectively, with 17 bases between them. Germline CDR1 is SGHRS and CDR2 is YFSETQ. CDR3 DNA: TGCGCCAGCAGCGCACAAACAGGGCCGGGTGAGCAGTTCTTC. Translating gives CASSAQTGPGEQFF. The complete variable domain, with remaining parts taken from reference TRBV5-1 and TRBJ2-1, reads KAGVTQTPRYLIKTRGQQVTLSCSPISGHRSVSWYQQTPGQGLQFLFEYFSETQRNKGNFPGRFSGRQFSNSRSEMNVSTLELGDSALYLCASSAQTGPGEQFFGPGTRLTVL.